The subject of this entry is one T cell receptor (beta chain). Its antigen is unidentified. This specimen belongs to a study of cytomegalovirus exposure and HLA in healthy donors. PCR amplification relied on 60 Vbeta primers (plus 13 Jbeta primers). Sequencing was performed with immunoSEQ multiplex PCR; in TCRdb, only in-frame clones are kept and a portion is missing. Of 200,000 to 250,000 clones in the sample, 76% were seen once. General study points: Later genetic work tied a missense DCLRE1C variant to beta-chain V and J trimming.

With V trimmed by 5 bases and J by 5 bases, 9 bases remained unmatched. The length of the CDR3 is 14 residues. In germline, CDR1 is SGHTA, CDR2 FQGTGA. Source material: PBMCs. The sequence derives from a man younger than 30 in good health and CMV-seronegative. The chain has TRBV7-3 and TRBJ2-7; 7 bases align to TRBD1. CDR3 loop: CASSPRQGPNEQYF. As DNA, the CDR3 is TGTGCCAGCAGCCCAAGACAGGGCCCCAACGAGCAGTACTTC.